A selection of T cell receptor beta chains follows, all from one sample in a study of blood T cell repertoires in COVID-19. The method was immunoSEQ multiplex PCR; TCRdb's version includes in-frame clones alone and lacks a portion of them. There are 300,000 to 450,000 clones in the sample; about 90% occur only once, and 1.3% lies in the top ten. Sequencing input: PBMCs or T cells enriched from blood (not recorded which). The receptors derive from a young man who had recovered from COVID-19. Each CDR3 is given with its conserved first and last residue. The D gene is left open where the match is weak. Clone size is given for some rows only: seen once, a few or many times, or a class if the clone is expanded.

V gene	D gene	J gene	clone size	CDR3 DNA	CDR3 protein
TRBV5-1	TRBD1	TRBJ1-1	NA	TGCGCCAGCAGCTTGGTAGGGGGCATCGGCACTGAAGCTTTCTTT	CASSLVGGIGTEAFF
TRBV10-3	NA	TRBJ1-1	NA	TGTGCCATCATGTGGGGGCCAGTTTCGAAGACTGAAGCTTTCTTT	CAIMWGPVSKTEAFF
TRBV28	TRBD1	TRBJ1-1	NA	TGTGCCAGCACTCCAGGGGGAGGAACTGAAGCTTTCTTT	CASTPGGGTEAFF
TRBV5-1	NA	TRBJ2-7	NA	TGCGCCAGCAGCCTGTGGCCCTACGAGCAGTACTTC	CASSLWPYEQYF
TRBV7-3	TRBD1	TRBJ1-2	NA	TGTGCCAGCAGCTTAATTGCAGGGGGCGCAAGCTATGGCTACACCTTC	CASSLIAGGASYGYTF
TRBV19	NA	TRBJ1-3	NA	TGTGCCAGTAGTATGCAGGGCGTCGGTTACACCATATATTTT	CASSMQGVGYTIYF
TRBV12-3/TRBV12-4	NA	TRBJ1-1	NA	TGTGCCAGCAGTCAGGGCCCTGAAGCTTTCTTT	CASSQGPEAFF
TRBV28	TRBD1	TRBJ1-6	NA	TGTGCCAGCACACGGACAGGGGGAAATTCACCCCTCCACTTT	CASTRTGGNSPLHF
TRBV18	NA	TRBJ1-2	NA	TGTGCCAGCTCCGTCGCCGGGGGGCGCGGAGCCTATGGCTACACCTTC	CASSVAGGRGAYGYTF
TRBV6-6	TRBD1	TRBJ2-7	once	TGTGCCATGGGCAGGGGGCGAGGCGAGCAGTACTTC	CAMGRGRGEQYF
TRBV5-1	TRBD2	TRBJ2-1	NA	TGCGCCAGCAGCCGGACTAGCGGGGGAAACTACAATGAGCAGTTCTTC	CASSRTSGGNYNEQFF
TRBV7-2	TRBD2	TRBJ2-3	NA	TGTGCCAGCAGCTTCGGCGGGGGGGCCAGAGATACGCAGTATTTT	CASSFGGGARDTQYF
TRBV7-9	NA	TRBJ2-5	NA	TGTGCCAGCAGCGTTCTCACCCCGGACATCCAAGAGACCCAGTACTTC	CASSVLTPDIQETQYF
TRBV6-5	TRBD1	TRBJ2-7	NA	TGTGCCAGCACGACAGGGGTCGCATTCTCCTACGAGCAGTACTTC	CASTTGVAFSYEQYF
TRBV19	TRBD1	TRBJ1-3	NA	TGTGCCAGTAAACCCCGGGACAGGCCCCACGGAAACACCATATATTTT	CASKPRDRPHGNTIYF
TRBV5-6	NA	TRBJ1-2	NA	TGTGCCAGCAGCTTCTACAGGGATGGGGTTGGCTACACCTTC	CASSFYRDGVGYTF
TRBV13	TRBD2	TRBJ2-1	NA	TGTGCCAGCAGCCCAGGACTAGTAGTTGGTAATGAGCAGTTCTTC	CASSPGLVVGNEQFF
TRBV10-3	TRBD1	TRBJ2-7	once	TGTGCCACCCGGGACAGCCTTTACGAGCAGTACTTC	CATRDSLYEQYF
TRBV19	NA	TRBJ1-5	once	TGTGCCAGTAGTATAGACATGCAGGGTCTGGGGCAGCCCCAGCATTTT	CASSIDMQGLGQPQHF
TRBV5-1	NA	TRBJ2-3	NA	TGCGCCAGCAGCTTGGCGGGGGTCCGCACAGATACGCAGTATTTT	CASSLAGVRTDTQYF
TRBV5-1	NA	TRBJ2-7	NA	TGCGCCAGCAGCGCCTCGGCCTACGAGCAGTACTTC	CASSASAYEQYF
TRBV7-7	TRBD1	TRBJ2-3	NA	TGTGCCAGCAGCCCGCCGGGACAGGGCCCAGATACGCAGTATTTT	CASSPPGQGPDTQYF
TRBV13	NA	TRBJ1-3	NA	TGTGCCAGCAGCTCCCGGGATGCCGGAAACACCATATATTTT	CASSSRDAGNTIYF
TRBV3-1/TRBV3-2	TRBD2	TRBJ2-1	NA	TGTGCCAGCAGCCTTAGCGGGGGCCGTAATGAGCAGTTCTTC	CASSLSGGRNEQFF
TRBV13	TRBD1	TRBJ1-2	NA	TGTGCCAGCAGCCCCGGACAGGTCGGGGGCACCTTC	CASSPGQVGGTF
TRBV3-1/TRBV3-2	NA	TRBJ1-6	NA	TGTGCCAGCAGCCAAAGGAGAAATTCACCCCTCCACTTT	CASSQRRNSPLHF
TRBV7-8	NA	TRBJ1-2	NA	TGTGCCAGCAGCTTAGCGGAGATCCTCTCGGCTAACTATGGCTACACCTTC	CASSLAEILSANYGYTF
TRBV3-1/TRBV3-2	TRBD2	TRBJ2-5	NA	TGTGCCAGCCGGCCCGGGGGGGCCGCTTCGGAGACCCAGTACTTC	CASRPGGAASETQYF
TRBV5-6	NA	TRBJ1-5	NA	TGTGCCAGCAGCCTGGGGCAGAAATATAATCAGCCCCAGCATTTT	CASSLGQKYNQPQHF
TRBV6-5	NA	TRBJ1-2	few	TGTGCCAGCAGTCCTCAATCAGGAACCAACTATGGCTACACCTTC	CASSPQSGTNYGYTF
TRBV30	NA	TRBJ1-6	NA	TGTGCCTGGAGCAACCAAAGAAGCCTCCGGGGAGGGCATTCACCCCTCCACTTT	CAWSNQRSLRGGHSPLHF
TRBV7-2	TRBD1	TRBJ1-4	NA	TGTGCCAGCAGCTTACGGCAGGGGGCGCCTAATGAAAAACTGTTTTTT	CASSLRQGAPNEKLFF
TRBV2	TRBD1	TRBJ2-7	NA	TGTGCCAGCAGCTCTCCCGGGGACAGGGCCTACGAGCAGTACTTC	CASSSPGDRAYEQYF
TRBV7-9	TRBD1	TRBJ2-7	once	TGTGCCAGCAGCTCCCGGACAGGGCTGCTCTACGAGCAGTACTTC	CASSSRTGLLYEQYF
TRBV21-1	NA	TRBJ2-7	once	TGTGCCAGCAGCCCCAAGGGGGCCTCACGGAACTACGAGCAGTACTTC	CASSPKGASRNYEQYF
TRBV30	TRBD2	TRBJ2-7	NA	TGTGCCTGGAATCCGGCCCGGTACTGGCGGGGGGCCCCCTTGCCCTACGAGCAGTACTTC	CAWNPARYWRGAPLPYEQYF
TRBV10-3	NA	TRBJ1-4	NA	TGTGCCATCAGTGCGGGAGATGAAAAACTGTTTTTT	CAISAGDEKLFF